This TCR beta chain stems from a study of blood T cell repertoires in COVID-19. Across the study: Samples representing acute and convalescent COVID-19 were sourced from the United States, Italy and Spain. From T cells, B-cell-depleted T cells, or PBMCs came the material, which was cDNA or gDNA.

In the authors' methods: Cell counts per sample came from amplifying reference gene primers. Clones were read by immunoSEQ multiplex PCR, and TCRdb kept only the in-frame ones, dropping some. The D gene and trimming were derived from the DNA, and the V and J assignments and clone size from that table. The repertoire has roughly 120,000 clones, around 90% of them found once; the top ten carry about 3.8%. V was pared by 5 bases and J by 0 bases, with 9 bases of the junction left unmatched. This CDR3 region has 17 residues. CDR1 is MNHEY, CDR2 SVGEGT, per germline. The clonotype originates from a woman aged 60 to 75 with COVID-19, enrolled during active disease. The chain has TRBV6-2 or TRBV6-3 and TRBJ1-5, with 8 positions matching TRBD1. Sequenced input: peripheral blood. The CDR3 spells CASSDGPGGYSNQPQHF. As DNA, the CDR3 is TGTGCCAGCAGTGACGGCCCAGGGGGCTATAGCAATCAGCCCCAGCATTTT.